These 20 T cell receptor beta chains came from one sample sequenced in a study of blood T cell repertoires in COVID-19. Profiled with immunoSEQ multiplex PCR; TCRdb holds only in-frame clones, not every one. The table includes a few hundred thousand clones, 88% detected once. Sequencing was done on a sample of peripheral blood. Receptor source: a human donor in a cohort sampled during active COVID-19.

The chain has TRBV19 and TRBJ1-5, with 11 bases aligning to TRBD1. Losses at the gene ends were 5 bases for V and 4 bases for J; bases not matched to a gene: 4. Germline CDR1 and CDR2: LNHDA and SQIVND (reference sequence). This CDR3 region has 15 residues. The CDR3 nucleotides read TGTGCCAGTAGTGACCGGGACAGGGGGAATCAGCCCCAGCATTTT. Amino acid sequence: CASSDRDRGNQPQHF.

The chain employs TRBV30 and TRBJ1-2, with 9 bases fitting TRBD1. Germline V gene data show CDR1 as GTSNPN and CDR2 as SVGIG (reference sequence). J lost 3 bases, V lost 1 base, and 3 bases had no gene match. The CDR3 is made up of 14 amino acids. CDR3 DNA: TGTGCCTGGAGTGCTGGGACAGGGTACTATGGCTACACCTTC. The encoded protein is CAWSAGTGYYGYTF.

The gene calls are TRBV4-3 and TRBJ1-3; a possible D gene is TRBD1 (5 bases). Germline V CDR1 and CDR2: LGHNA, YSLEER. The CDR3 sequence is 16 residues long. V was clipped by 0 bases and J by 0 bases, with 9 bases between them. The CDR3 DNA follows: TGCGCCAGCAGCCAAGAGGGACTGCACTCTGGAAACACCATATATTTT. Translated, it gives CASSQEGLHSGNTIYF.

The gene calls are TRBV7-2 and TRBJ2-5; 9 nucleotides align to TRBD1. Germline V CDR1 and CDR2: SGHTA, FQGNSA. V shed 3 bases, J shed 2 bases, and the junction held 4 bases outside the gene matches. There are 15 residues in the CDR3. CDR3 nucleotides: TGTGCCAGCAGCTTGCAAGGACAGGGGCAAGAGACCCAGTACTTC. This sequence encodes CASSLQGQGQETQYF.

The gene calls are TRBV6-2 or TRBV6-3 and TRBJ2-3, with 10 bases lining up with TRBD2. The trim removed 2 bases at V and 4 bases at J, leaving 9 bases unmatched. The V gene's germline CDR1 is MNHEY and CDR2 SVGEGT. The CDR3 sequence is 17 residues long. CDR3 DNA sequence: TGTGCCAGCAGTTACATCGGGCTAGCGGGAGTTTCAGATACGCAGTATTTT. The encoded protein is CASSYIGLAGVSDTQYF.

The chain couples TRBV9 to TRBJ1-2; perhaps TRBD1 as D (5 bases). The length of the CDR3 is 15 residues. Germline loops: CDR1 SGDLS, CDR2 YYNGEE. V lost 0 bases to trimming and J lost 1 base, with 10 bases between them. CDR3 sequence reads: CASSVGPGNNYGYTF. Here the CDR3 DNA reads TGTGCCAGCAGCGTAGGACCAGGGAATAACTATGGCTACACCTTC.

The gene calls are TRBV6-5 and TRBJ1-1; D gene uncertain. CDR3 size: 16 residues. Trimming stripped 0 bases from V and 1 base from J, with 12 bases between. Per germline, CDR1 MNHEY and CDR2 SVGAGI. CDR3 region: CASSYSMSRPNTEAFF. DNA for the CDR3: TGTGCCAGCAGTTACTCGATGAGCAGGCCGAACACTGAAGCTTTCTTT.

The V call is TRBV28, the J call TRBJ1-6; a weak D match, TRBD1 (6 bases). V lost 7 bases and J lost 6, with 13 bases in between. The CDR3 extends over 14 amino acids. Germline V lookup: CDR1 MDHEN, CDR2 SYDVKM. The CDR3 DNA is TGTGCCAGCACCTCGAGGGGGAGTAATTCACCCCTCCACTTT. Amino acids: CASTSRGSNSPLHF.

This chain links TRBV4-1 with TRBJ2-3; weak D call: TRBD2 (5 bases). Trimming left V 0 bases short and J 5 bases short, with 15 bases between. The germline gives CDR1 MGHRA, CDR2 YSYEKL. This CDR3 contains 16 residues. CDR3 loop: CASSQDRQIEGDTQYF. CDR3 DNA sequence: TGCGCCAGCAGCCAAGATCGGCAGATAGAGGGAGATACGCAGTATTTT.

The rearrangement uses TRBV7-9 and TRBJ1-4; no reliable D call. CDR1 is SEHNR and CDR2 is FQNEAQ in the germline V gene (reference sequence). The CDR3 contains 13 residues. V lost 4 bases and J 8 bases, leaving 11 bases between the germline ends. The DNA for the CDR3 is TGTGCCAGCAGCTATTACGGAGGCGAAAAACTGTTTTTT. Residues: CASSYYGGEKLFF.

This chain uses TRBV15 with TRBJ2-1; D gene uncertain. V lost 3 bases to trimming and J lost 12 bases, with 12 bases between them. The CDR3 runs 12 residues. Looked up from germline, CDR1 is LNHNV and CDR2 is YYDKDF (reference sequence). As DNA, the CDR3 is TGTGCCACCAGCAGCTCAGCGTTTAGGCAGTTCTTC. Translating it yields CATSSSAFRQFF.

The chain combines TRBV19 with TRBJ2-3; 8 bases are a match to TRBD1. The CDR3 totals 17 residues. The germline V gene has CDR1 LNHDA and CDR2 SQIVND (reference sequence). V lost 2 bases and J lost 1; bases outside the gene matches: 8. CDR3 region: CASSISPQGAGTDTQYF. DNA for the CDR3: TGTGCCAGTAGTATATCCCCCCAGGGGGCAGGCACAGATACGCAGTATTTT.

The CDR3 DNA reads TGTGCCAGCAGCTCTGTTTACATGAACACTGAAGCTTTCTTT. Amino acids: CASSSVYMNTEAFF. V and J are TRBV6-5 and TRBJ1-1; D is uncertain. This CDR3 region has 14 residues. V was cut by 6 bases and J by 0 bases, with 11 bases left in between. Germline loops: CDR1 MNHEY, CDR2 SVGAGI.

The gene calls are TRBV11-2 and TRBJ2-7, with D unclear. The CDR3 extends over 12 amino acids. V was shortened by 0 bases and J by 6 bases, with 6 bases between the two germline ends. The germline V gene has CDR1 SGHAT and CDR2 FQNNGV. The CDR3 region has the DNA TGTGCCAGCAGCTTAGATTACAGCGAGCAGTACTTC. Translation gives CASSLDYSEQYF.

V and J are TRBV3-1 (or the pseudogene TRBV3-2) and TRBJ1-2; D not resolved. V lost 3 bases to trimming and J lost 3 bases, with 8 bases between them. This CDR3 is 13 amino acids long. Germline V lookup: CDR1 LGHDT, CDR2 YNNKEL (reference sequence). The CDR3 bases are TGTGCCAGCAGCCACTCCGGGGACTATGGCTACACCTTC. Protein sequence: CASSHSGDYGYTF.

Here the CDR3 DNA reads TGTGCCACCCTATCGACTCCGAGCTCCTACGAGCAGTACTTC. It translates to CATLSTPSSYEQYF. V usage is TRBV10-3 and J usage is TRBJ2-7; no reliable D call. Germline V gene data show CDR1 as ENHRY and CDR2 as SYGVKD. The CDR3 covers 14 residues. V dropped 10 bases and J dropped 0 bases, with 16 bases sitting between them.

The chain links TRBV4-3 to TRBJ2-7; D possibly corresponds to TRBD2 (6 bases). Trimming pared 0 bases from V and 3 bases from J, leaving 15 bases between. The CDR3 runs 16 residues. Germline-derived CDR1 and CDR2 are LGHNA and YSLEER. The CDR3 sequence is CASSQDVGLALYEQYF. For the CDR3, the DNA is TGCGCCAGCAGCCAAGACGTAGGCCTAGCGCTCTACGAGCAGTACTTC.

CDR3 in amino acids: CASSVVTGSEAFF. The CDR3 coding sequence is TGTGCCAGCAGCGTAGTGACAGGGAGTGAAGCTTTCTTT. The genes are TRBV9 and TRBJ1-1; TRBD1 matches 7 bases. Germline V gives CDR1 SGDLS, CDR2 YYNGEE. CDR3 length: 13 amino acids. After removal of 0 bases from V and 7 bases from J, the junction contained 3 bases not matched to a gene.

This clone has only one observation. The chain is built from TRBV4-1 and TRBJ2-7, with 9 bases matching TRBD1. Per germline, CDR1 MGHRA and CDR2 YSYEKL. V trimming: 4 bases; J trimming: 7 bases; junction bases outside the gene matches: 5. The CDR3 consists of 13 residues. The CDR3 nucleotides are TGCGCCAGCAGCCCACAGGGGGCGGGAGAGCAGTACTTC. This gives the protein CASSPQGAGEQYF.

This clone appeared once. The rearrangement uses TRBV30 and TRBJ2-7; 13 nucleotides line up with TRBD2. V gave up 2 bases and J gave up 12 bases; unmatched junction bases: 7. Germline V gene lookup returns CDR1 GTSNPN and CDR2 SVGIG (reference sequence). This CDR3 comprises 13 residues. CDR3 in DNA: TGTGCCTGGAGTAGGACTAGCGGGAGAAAACTGTACTTC. This sequence encodes CAWSRTSGRKLYF. The variable domain in full, with the rest retrieved from reference TRBV30 and TRBJ2-7, is SQTIHQWPATLVQPVGSPLSLECTVEGTSNPNLYWYRQAAGRGLQLLFYSVGIGQISSEVPQNLSASRPQDRQFILSSKKLLLSDSGFYLCAWSRTSGRKLYFGPGTRLTVT.